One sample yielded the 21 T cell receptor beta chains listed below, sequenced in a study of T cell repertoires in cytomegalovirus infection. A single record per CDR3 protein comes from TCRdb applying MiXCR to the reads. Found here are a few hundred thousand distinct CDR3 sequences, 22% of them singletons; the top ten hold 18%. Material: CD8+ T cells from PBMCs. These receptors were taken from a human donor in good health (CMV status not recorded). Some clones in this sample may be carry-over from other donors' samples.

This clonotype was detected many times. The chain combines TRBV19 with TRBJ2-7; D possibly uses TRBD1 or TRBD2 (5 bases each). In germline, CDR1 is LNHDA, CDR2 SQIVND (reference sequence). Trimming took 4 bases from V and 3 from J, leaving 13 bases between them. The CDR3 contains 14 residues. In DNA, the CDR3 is TGTGCCAGTAGTACCGGGACCGGAGGCTACGAGCAGTACTTC. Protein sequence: CASSTGTGGYEQYF. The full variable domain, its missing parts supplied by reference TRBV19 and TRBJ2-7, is DGGITQSPKYLFRKEGQNVTLSCEQNLNHDAMYWYRQDPGQGLRLIYYSQIVNDFQKGDIAEGYSVSREKKESFPLTVTSAQKNPTAFYLCASSTGTGGYEQYFGPGTRLTVT.

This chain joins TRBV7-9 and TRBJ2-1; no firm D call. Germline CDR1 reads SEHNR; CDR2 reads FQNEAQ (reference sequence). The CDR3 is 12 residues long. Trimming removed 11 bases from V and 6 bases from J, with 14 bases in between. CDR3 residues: CAGDDGSNEQFF. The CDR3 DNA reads TGTGCCGGGGATGACGGATCCAATGAGCAGTTCTTC.

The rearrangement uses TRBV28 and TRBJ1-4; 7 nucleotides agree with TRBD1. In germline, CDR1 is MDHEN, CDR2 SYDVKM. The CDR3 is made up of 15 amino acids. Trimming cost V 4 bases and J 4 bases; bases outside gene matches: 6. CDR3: CASSSYRGLNEKLFF. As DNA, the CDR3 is TGTGCCAGCAGTTCCTACAGGGGACTTAATGAAAAACTGTTTTTT.

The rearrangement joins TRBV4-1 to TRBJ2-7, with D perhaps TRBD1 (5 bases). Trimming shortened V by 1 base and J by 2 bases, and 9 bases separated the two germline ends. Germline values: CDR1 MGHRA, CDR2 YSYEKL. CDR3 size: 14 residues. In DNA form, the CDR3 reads TGCGCCAGCAGCCAAGTCCCAGGGCCCTACGAGCAGTACTTC. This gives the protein CASSQVPGPYEQYF.

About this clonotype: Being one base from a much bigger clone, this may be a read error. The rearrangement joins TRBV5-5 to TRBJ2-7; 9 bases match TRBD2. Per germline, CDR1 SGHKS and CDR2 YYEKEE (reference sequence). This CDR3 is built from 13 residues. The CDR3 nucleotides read TGTACCAGCAGCCCCGGGACTAGCCACGAGCAGTACTTC. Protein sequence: CTSSPGTSHEQYF.

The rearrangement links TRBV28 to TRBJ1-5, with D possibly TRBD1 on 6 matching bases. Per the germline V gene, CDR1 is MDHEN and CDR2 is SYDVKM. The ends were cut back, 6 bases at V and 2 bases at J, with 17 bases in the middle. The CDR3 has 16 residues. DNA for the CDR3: TGTGCCAGCAGCCATACAGGGCATGGAGGCAATCAGCCCCAGCATTTT. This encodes CASSHTGHGGNQPQHF.

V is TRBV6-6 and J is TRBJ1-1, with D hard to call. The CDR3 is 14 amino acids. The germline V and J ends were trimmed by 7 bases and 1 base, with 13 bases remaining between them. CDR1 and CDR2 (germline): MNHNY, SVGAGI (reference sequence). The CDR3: CASNPDRSNTEAFF. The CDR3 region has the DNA TGTGCCAGCAACCCCGACCGGTCGAACACTGAAGCTTTCTTT.

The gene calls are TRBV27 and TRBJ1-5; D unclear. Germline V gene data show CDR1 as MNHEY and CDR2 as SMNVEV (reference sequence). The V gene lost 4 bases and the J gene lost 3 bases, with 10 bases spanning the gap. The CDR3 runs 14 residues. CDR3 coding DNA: TGTGCCAGCAGTTCATCCGGGATCAATCAGCCCCAGCATTTT. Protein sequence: CASSSSGINQPQHF.

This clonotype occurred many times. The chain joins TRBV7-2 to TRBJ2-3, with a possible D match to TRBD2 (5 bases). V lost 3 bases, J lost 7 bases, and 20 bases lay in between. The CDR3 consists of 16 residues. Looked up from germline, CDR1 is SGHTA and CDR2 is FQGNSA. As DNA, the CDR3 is TGTGCCAGCAGCTTGGGCCCGGACTTTCAAGGGAATACGCAGTATTTT. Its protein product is CASSLGPDFQGNTQYF.

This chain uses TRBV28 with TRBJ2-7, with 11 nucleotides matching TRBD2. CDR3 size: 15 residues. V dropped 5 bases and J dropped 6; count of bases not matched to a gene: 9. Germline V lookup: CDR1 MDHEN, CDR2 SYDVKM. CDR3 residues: CASSLILTSGGEQYF. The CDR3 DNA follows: TGTGCCAGCAGTCTTATCCTTACTAGCGGGGGCGAGCAGTACTTC.

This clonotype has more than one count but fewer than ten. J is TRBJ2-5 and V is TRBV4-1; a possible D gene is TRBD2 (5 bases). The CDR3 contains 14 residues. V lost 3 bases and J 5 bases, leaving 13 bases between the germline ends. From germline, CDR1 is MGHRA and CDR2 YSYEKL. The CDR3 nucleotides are TGCGCCAGCAGCCACGAGGGCATGCGGGAGACCCAGTACTTC. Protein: CASSHEGMRETQYF.

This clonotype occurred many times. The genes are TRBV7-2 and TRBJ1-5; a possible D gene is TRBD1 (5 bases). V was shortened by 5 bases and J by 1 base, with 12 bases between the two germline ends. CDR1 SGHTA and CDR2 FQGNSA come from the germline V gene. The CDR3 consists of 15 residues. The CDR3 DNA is TGTGCCAGCAGCCCCACAGGTTTGAGCAATCAGCCCCAGCATTTT. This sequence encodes CASSPTGLSNQPQHF.

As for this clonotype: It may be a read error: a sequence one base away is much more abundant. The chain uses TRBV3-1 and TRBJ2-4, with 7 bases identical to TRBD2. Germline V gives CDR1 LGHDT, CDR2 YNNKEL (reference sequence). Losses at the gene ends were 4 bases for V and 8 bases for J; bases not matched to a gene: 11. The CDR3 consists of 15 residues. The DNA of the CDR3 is TGTGCCAGCAGCCGAGGAAGGACTAGTACGGACATTCAGTACTTC. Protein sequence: CASSRGRTSTDIQYF.

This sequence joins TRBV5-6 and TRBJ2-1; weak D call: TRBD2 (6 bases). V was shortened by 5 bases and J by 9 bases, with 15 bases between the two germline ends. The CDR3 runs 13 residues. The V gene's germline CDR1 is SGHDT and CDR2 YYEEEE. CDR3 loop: CASSDDWEVEQFF. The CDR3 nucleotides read TGTGCCAGCAGTGATGACTGGGAGGTTGAGCAGTTCTTC.

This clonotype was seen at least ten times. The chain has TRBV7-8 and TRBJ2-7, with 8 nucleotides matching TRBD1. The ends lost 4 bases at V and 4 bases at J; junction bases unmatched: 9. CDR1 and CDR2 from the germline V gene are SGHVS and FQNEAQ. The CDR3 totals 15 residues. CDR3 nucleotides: TGTGCCAGCAGCTCCGCGGACAGGGACCCTTACGAGCAGTACTTC. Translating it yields CASSSADRDPYEQYF.

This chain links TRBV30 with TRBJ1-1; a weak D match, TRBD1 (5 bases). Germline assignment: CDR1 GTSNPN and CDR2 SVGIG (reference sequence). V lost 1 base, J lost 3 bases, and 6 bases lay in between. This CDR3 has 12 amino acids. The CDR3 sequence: CAWSGGDTEAFF. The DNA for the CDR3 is TGTGCCTGGAGTGGAGGGGACACTGAAGCTTTCTTT.

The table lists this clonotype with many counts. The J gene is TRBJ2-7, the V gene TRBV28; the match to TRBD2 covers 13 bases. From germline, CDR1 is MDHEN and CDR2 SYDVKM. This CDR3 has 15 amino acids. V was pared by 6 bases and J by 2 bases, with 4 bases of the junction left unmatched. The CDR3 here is CASSDGTSGAYEQYF. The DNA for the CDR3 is TGTGCCAGCAGCGACGGGACTAGCGGGGCCTACGAGCAGTACTTC.

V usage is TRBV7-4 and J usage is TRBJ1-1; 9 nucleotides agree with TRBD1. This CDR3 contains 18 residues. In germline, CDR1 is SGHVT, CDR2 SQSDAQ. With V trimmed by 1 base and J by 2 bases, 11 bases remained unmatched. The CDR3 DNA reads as TGTGCCAGCAGCTTAGAGCGGACAGGGGAAGGAGGAAACACTGAAGCTTTCTTT. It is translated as CASSLERTGEGGNTEAFF.

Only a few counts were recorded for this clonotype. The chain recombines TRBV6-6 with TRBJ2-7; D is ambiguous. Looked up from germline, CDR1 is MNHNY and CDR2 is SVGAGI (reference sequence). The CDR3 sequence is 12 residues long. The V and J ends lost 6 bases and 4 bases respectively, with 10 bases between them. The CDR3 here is CASSRNLYEQYF. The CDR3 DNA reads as TGTGCCAGCAGCCGAAACCTATACGAGCAGTACTTC.

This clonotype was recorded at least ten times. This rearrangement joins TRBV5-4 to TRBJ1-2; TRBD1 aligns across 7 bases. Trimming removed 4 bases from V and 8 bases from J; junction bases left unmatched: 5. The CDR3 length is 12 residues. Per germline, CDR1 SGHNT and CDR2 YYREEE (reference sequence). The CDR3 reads CASSDRDRGYTF. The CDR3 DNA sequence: TGTGCCAGCAGCGACCGGGACAGAGGCTACACCTTC.

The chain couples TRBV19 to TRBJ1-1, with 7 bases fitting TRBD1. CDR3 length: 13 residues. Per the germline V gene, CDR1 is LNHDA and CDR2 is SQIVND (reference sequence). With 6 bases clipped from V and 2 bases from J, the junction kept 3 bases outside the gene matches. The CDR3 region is CASRDRINTEAFF. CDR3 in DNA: TGTGCCAGTAGGGACAGGATCAACACTGAAGCTTTCTTT.